This T cell receptor (beta chain) came from a study of a mutant IDH1 vaccine in newly diagnosed glioma. CDR3 size: 17 residues. Trimming shortened V by 4 bases and J by 0 bases, and 13 bases separated the two germline ends. Germline CDR1 reads SGHAT; CDR2 reads FQNNGV. This clone was seen a few times. Profiled with immunoSEQ multiplex PCR; TCRdb holds only in-frame clones, not every one. The sample lists approximately 52,000 clones; about 83% were seen once. Noted time point: baseline, week 1 (first vaccination visit). As for treatment: pre-vaccination baseline after standard-of-care therapy. New WHO grade 3 or 4 astrocytomas that were IDH1-mutant and ATRX-lost occurred in the donors.

Sequencing used PBMCs, obtained from a glioma patient treated with radiotherapy, temozolomide or both. This chain links TRBV11-2 with TRBJ1-6; no reliable D call. This receptor was taken from a woman aged 40 to 49 with glioma. The CDR3 nucleotides read TGTGCCAGCAGCTCCGGAAAAGGAAACTCCTATAATTCACCCCTCCACTTT. Its translation: CASSSGKGNSYNSPLHF.